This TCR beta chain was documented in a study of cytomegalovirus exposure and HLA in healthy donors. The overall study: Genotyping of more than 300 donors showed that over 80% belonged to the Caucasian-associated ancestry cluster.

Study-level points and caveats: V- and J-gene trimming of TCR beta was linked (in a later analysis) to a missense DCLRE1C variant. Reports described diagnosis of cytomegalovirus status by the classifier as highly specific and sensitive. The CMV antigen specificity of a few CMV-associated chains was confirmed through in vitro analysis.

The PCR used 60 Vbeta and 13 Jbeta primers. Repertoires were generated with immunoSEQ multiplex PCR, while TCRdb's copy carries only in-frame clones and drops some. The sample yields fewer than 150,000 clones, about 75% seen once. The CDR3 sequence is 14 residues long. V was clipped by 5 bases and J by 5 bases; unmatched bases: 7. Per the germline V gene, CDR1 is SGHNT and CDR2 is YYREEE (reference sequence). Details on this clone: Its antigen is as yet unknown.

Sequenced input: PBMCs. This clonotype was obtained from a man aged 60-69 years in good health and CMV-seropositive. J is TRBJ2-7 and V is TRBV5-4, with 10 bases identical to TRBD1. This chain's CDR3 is CASSLPGTGDEQYF. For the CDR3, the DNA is TGTGCCAGCAGTCTTCCCGGGACAGGGGACGAGCAGTACTTC.